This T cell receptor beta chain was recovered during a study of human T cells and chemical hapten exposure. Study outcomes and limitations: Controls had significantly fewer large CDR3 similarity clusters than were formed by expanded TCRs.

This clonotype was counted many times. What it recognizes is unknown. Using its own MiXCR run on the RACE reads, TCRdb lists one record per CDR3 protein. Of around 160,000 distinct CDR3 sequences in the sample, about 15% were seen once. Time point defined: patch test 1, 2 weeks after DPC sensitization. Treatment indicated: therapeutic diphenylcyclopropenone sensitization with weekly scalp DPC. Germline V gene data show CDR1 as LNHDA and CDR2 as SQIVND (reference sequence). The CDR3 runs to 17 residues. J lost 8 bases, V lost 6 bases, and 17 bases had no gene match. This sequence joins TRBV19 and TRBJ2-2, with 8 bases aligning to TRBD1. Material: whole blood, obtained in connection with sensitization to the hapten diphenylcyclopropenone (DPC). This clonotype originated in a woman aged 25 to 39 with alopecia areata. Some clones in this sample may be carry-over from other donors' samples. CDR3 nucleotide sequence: TGTGCCAGTAGCCGAACCTTGCAGGGGGCGCAGCAAGGGGAGCTGTTTTTT. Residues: CASSRTLQGAQQGELFF. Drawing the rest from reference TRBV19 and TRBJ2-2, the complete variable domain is DGGITQSPKYLFRKEGQNVTLSCEQNLNHDAMYWYRQDPGQGLRLIYYSQIVNDFQKGDIAEGYSVSREKKESFPLTVTSAQKNPTAFYLCASSRTLQGAQQGELFFGEGSRLTVL.